A selection of T cell receptor beta chains follows, all from one sample in a study of identical twins. TCRdb independently ran MiXCR on the 5' RACE reads; one entry per CDR3 protein. Among fewer than 250,000 distinct CDR3 sequences listed, 7% to 8.5% were seen once. The same data also contributed to another study, on yellow fever vaccine responses in identical twins.

Sample: CD8+ T cells sorted from blood. The receptors originated from a young woman in good health. Each CDR3 is given with its conserved first and last residue. Fields, in order: clone size, D gene, V gene, J gene, CDR3 protein, CDR3 DNA. A D gene is named only where the DNA matches it firmly. Size is omitted from some rows. Given values are once, few, many or a class for expanded clones.

>NA|TRBD2|TRBV5-6|TRBJ2-1
CASSETSALPNEQFF
TGTGCCAGCAGTGAGACTAGCGCTTTACCCAATGAGCAGTTCTTC
>many|TRBD2|TRBV27|TRBJ2-1
CASISGSNEQFF
TGTGCCAGCATAAGCGGGAGCAATGAGCAGTTCTTC
>few|TRBD2|TRBV9|TRBJ2-7
CASSPPGAGSAREQYF
TGTGCCAGCAGCCCGCCGGGAGCGGGAAGCGCTCGAGAGCAGTACTTC
>many|TRBD2|TRBV2|TRBJ2-1
CASRGLSGSSYNEQFF
TGTGCCAGCAGGGGTCTGAGCGGGAGCTCCTACAATGAGCAGTTCTTC
>many|NA|TRBV28|TRBJ2-5
CASSPLDYQETQYF
TGTGCCAGCAGTCCTCTAGATTACCAAGAGACCCAGTACTTC
>many|TRBD2|TRBV12-3/TRBV12-4|TRBJ2-1
CASRIAGSPYNEQFF
TGTGCCAGCAGAATAGCGGGGAGTCCCTACAATGAGCAGTTCTTC
>few|TRBD1|TRBV5-5|TRBJ2-5
CASSLPDRSQETQYF
TGTGCCAGCAGCCTCCCGGACAGGTCTCAAGAGACCCAGTACTTC
>few|NA|TRBV28|TRBJ1-2
CASSRSPYYGYTF
TGTGCCAGCAGTCGTAGTCCCTACTATGGCTACACCTTC
>NA|NA|TRBV7-2|TRBJ2-5
CASSRGAGRETQYF
TGTGCCAGCAGCCGAGGGGCCGGAAGGGAGACCCAGTACTTC
>few|NA|TRBV11-2|TRBJ2-5
CASSGRTDQETQYF
TGTGCCAGCAGCGGACGGACGGACCAAGAGACCCAGTACTTC
>NA|NA|TRBV3-1|TRBJ2-7
CASSPADGRSTYEQYF
TGTGCCAGCAGCCCCGCCGATGGCAGGTCGACCTACGAGCAGTACTTC
>NA|TRBD1|TRBV24-1|TRBJ2-2
CATRDGQGGTGELFF
TGTGCCACCAGGGACGGACAGGGTGGCACCGGGGAGCTGTTTTTT
>NA|NA|TRBV7-9|TRBJ1-2
CASSQDTNYGYTF
TGTGCCAGCAGCCAGGATACTAACTATGGCTACACCTTC
>few|NA|TRBV5-6|TRBJ2-4
CASSLGGAPKNIQYF
TGTGCCAGCAGCTTGGGTGGAGCCCCCAAAAACATTCAGTACTTC
>NA|NA|TRBV7-9|TRBJ2-7
CASSLDRDSYEQYF
TGTGCCAGCAGCTTAGACCGGGACTCCTACGAGCAGTACTTC
>many|NA|TRBV5-1|TRBJ2-2
CASSLDQGGTGELFF
TGCGCCAGCAGCTTGGATCAGGGAGGCACCGGGGAGCTGTTTTTT
>few|TRBD2|TRBV4-1|TRBJ2-7
CASSDAAGVPYEQYF
TGCGCCAGCAGCGACGCAGCGGGAGTCCCGTACGAGCAGTACTTC
>many|NA|TRBV5-5|TRBJ2-2
CASSLSFSVDTGELFF
TGTGCCAGCAGCTTGAGTTTTAGCGTTGACACCGGGGAGCTGTTTTTT
>NA|TRBD1|TRBV6-1|TRBJ1-1
CASNQGAWTEAFF
TGTGCCAGCAACCAGGGGGCGTGGACTGAAGCTTTCTTT
>NA|TRBD1|TRBV20-1|TRBJ1-5
CSARDIQGSQPQHF
TGCAGTGCTAGAGATATACAGGGGAGTCAGCCCCAGCATTTT
>many|TRBD2|TRBV9|TRBJ2-1
CASSPRAVAGTAINEQFF
TGTGCCAGCAGCCCCCGGGCGGTAGCGGGAACTGCGATCAATGAGCAGTTCTTC
>many|NA|TRBV6-4|TRBJ1-1
CASSDSAGAGATEAFF
TGTGCCAGCAGTGACTCGGCAGGGGCCGGGGCCACTGAAGCTTTCTTT
>NA|NA|TRBV6-2/TRBV6-3|TRBJ2-5
CASSYLGRVRETQYF
TGTGCCAGCAGTTACTTGGGCAGGGTGCGAGAGACCCAGTACTTC
>NA|TRBD2|TRBV29-1|TRBJ2-1
CSVGGLAGVREQFF
TGCAGCGTTGGGGGACTAGCGGGAGTTAGGGAGCAGTTCTTC
>few|TRBD1|TRBV5-6|TRBJ2-5
CASSFPDRGRLETQYF
TGTGCCAGCAGCTTCCCGGACAGGGGGCGATTGGAGACCCAGTACTTC
>many|TRBD2|TRBV3-1|TRBJ2-2
CASSPGLAGGDTGELFF
TGTGCCAGCAGCCCGGGACTAGCGGGAGGCGACACCGGGGAGCTGTTTTTT
>NA|NA|TRBV9|TRBJ1-2
CASEHRSGYTF
TGTGCCAGCGAACACCGTTCTGGCTACACCTTC
>few|NA|TRBV20-1|TRBJ2-6
CSARDQARAGVPSGANVLTF
TGCAGTGCTAGAGATCAGGCCAGGGCCGGGGTCCCCTCTGGGGCCAACGTCCTGACTTTC
>many|TRBD2|TRBV29-1|TRBJ2-7
CSVEDVGLAGKYEQYF
TGCAGCGTTGAAGATGTAGGACTAGCGGGGAAATACGAGCAGTACTTC
>many|NA|TRBV28|TRBJ2-1
CASSLTRRPSYNEQFF
TGTGCCAGCAGTTTGACCCGCAGACCTTCCTACAATGAGCAGTTCTTC
>NA|TRBD1|TRBV4-1|TRBJ2-1
CASSPGQTNSYNEQFF
TGCGCCAGCAGCCCGGGACAGACCAACTCCTACAATGAGCAGTTCTTC
>NA|NA|TRBV18|TRBJ2-5
CASSELIETQYF
TGTGCCAGCTCAGAGCTAATTGAGACCCAGTACTTC
>NA|TRBD2|TRBV10-3|TRBJ2-7
CAISNSGGTYEQYF
TGTGCCATCAGCAATAGCGGGGGAACTTACGAGCAGTACTTC
>NA|NA|TRBV27|TRBJ2-1
CASSSSRNEQFF
TGTGCCAGCAGTTCCTCCCGCAATGAGCAGTTCTTC
>NA|TRBD1|TRBV14|TRBJ2-6
CASSVPRDRDSGANVLTF
TGTGCCAGCAGCGTGCCTCGAGACAGGGACTCTGGGGCCAACGTCCTGACTTTC
>few|NA|TRBV12-3/TRBV12-4|TRBJ2-1
CASSTVGTYNEQFF
TGTGCCAGCAGTACAGTGGGTACCTACAATGAGCAGTTCTTC
>many|TRBD1|TRBV5-1|TRBJ2-5
CASSPGTGIEETQYF
TGCGCCAGCAGCCCAGGGACAGGGATAGAGGAGACCCAGTACTTC
>NA|TRBD2|TRBV28|TRBJ2-1
CASSPSLTPGLAGALEQFF
TGTGCCAGCAGTCCAAGTTTAACCCCGGGACTAGCGGGAGCCCTTGAGCAGTTCTTC
>many|NA|TRBV5-1|TRBJ2-3
CASSLEVFNTDTQYF
TGCGCCAGCAGCTTAGAGGTTTTTAACACAGATACGCAGTATTTT
>NA|TRBD1|TRBV11-3|TRBJ2-1
CASSLEGGGLDDEQFF
TGTGCCAGCAGCTTAGAAGGGGGCGGTTTAGACGATGAGCAGTTCTTC
>NA|NA|TRBV9|TRBJ2-3
CASSETVSTDTQYF
TGTGCCAGCAGCGAGACCGTTAGCACAGATACGCAGTATTTT
>few|NA|TRBV29-1|TRBJ1-1
CSVALGVNTEAFF
TGCAGCGTTGCGTTGGGGGTGAACACTGAAGCTTTCTTT
>NA|NA|TRBV2|TRBJ2-5
CASSEAYGEETQYF
TGTGCCAGCAGTGAAGCCTACGGGGAAGAGACCCAGTACTTC
>few|NA|TRBV3-1|TRBJ1-2
CASSVWNSYLLLALYTF
TGTGCCAGCAGCGTCTGGAACAGCTACCTTCTGTTAGCCCTATACACCTTC
>few|NA|TRBV11-2|TRBJ2-1
CASSTIMGIQGSKNEQFF
TGTGCCAGCAGCACAATTATGGGGATTCAGGGGAGTAAAAATGAGCAGTTCTTC
>many|NA|TRBV12-3/TRBV12-4|TRBJ2-3
CASSLSRDTQYF
TGTGCCAGCAGTTTGTCGAGAGATACGCAGTATTTT
>few|NA|TRBV7-9|TRBJ2-7
CASSYTIYEQYF
TGTGCCAGCAGCTACACAATCTACGAGCAGTACTTC
>NA|NA|TRBV2|TRBJ2-6
CASMITSGANVLTF
TGTGCCAGCATGATCACCTCTGGGGCCAACGTCCTGACTTTC
>many|TRBD1|TRBV9|TRBJ2-1
CASSVLRTGGYNEQFF
TGTGCCAGCAGCGTACTTCGGACAGGGGGCTACAATGAGCAGTTCTTC
>many|NA|TRBV4-1|TRBJ2-7
CASSHLSGSNYEQYF
TGCGCCAGCAGCCACCTTAGCGGCAGCAACTACGAGCAGTACTTC
>few|TRBD2|TRBV28|TRBJ2-1
CASSSPTSGESGNEQFF
TGTGCCAGCAGTTCACCGACTAGCGGGGAAAGTGGGAATGAGCAGTTCTTC
>few|TRBD1|TRBV12-3/TRBV12-4|TRBJ2-2
CASNPGQRNTGELFF
TGTGCCAGCAACCCGGGACAGAGGAACACCGGGGAGCTGTTTTTT
>NA|NA|TRBV27|TRBJ2-5
CASSSPTRDSEETQYF
TGTGCCAGCAGTTCACCCACCCGGGACTCGGAAGAGACCCAGTACTTC